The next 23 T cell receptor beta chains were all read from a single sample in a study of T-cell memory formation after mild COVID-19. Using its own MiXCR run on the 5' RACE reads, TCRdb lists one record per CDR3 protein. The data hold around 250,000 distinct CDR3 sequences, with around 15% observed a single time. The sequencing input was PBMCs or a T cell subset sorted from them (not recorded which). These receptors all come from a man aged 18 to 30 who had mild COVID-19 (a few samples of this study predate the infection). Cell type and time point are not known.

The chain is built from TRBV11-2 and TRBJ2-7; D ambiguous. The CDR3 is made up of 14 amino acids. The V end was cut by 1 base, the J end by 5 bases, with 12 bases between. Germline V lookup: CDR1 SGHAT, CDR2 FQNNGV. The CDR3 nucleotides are TGTGCCAGCAGCTTAGGACCGTCTCTGGACGAGCAGTACGTC. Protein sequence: CASSLGPSLDEQYV.

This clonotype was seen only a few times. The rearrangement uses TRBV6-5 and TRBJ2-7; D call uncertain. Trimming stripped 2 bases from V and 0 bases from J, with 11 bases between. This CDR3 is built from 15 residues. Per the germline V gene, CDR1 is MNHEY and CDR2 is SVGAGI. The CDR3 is CASSYAPMSSYEQYF. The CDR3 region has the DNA TGTGCCAGCAGTTACGCCCCCATGAGCTCCTACGAGCAGTACTTC.

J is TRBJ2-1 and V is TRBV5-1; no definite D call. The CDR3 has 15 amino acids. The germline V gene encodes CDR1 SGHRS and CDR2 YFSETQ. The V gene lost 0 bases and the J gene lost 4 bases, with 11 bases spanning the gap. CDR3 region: CASSLGTASYNEQFF. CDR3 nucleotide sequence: TGCGCCAGCAGCTTGGGTACGGCTAGTTACAATGAGCAGTTCTTC.

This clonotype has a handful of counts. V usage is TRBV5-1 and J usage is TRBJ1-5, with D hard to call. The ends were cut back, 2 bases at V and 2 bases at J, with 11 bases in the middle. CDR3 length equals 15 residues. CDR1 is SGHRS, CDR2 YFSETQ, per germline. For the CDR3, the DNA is TGCGCCAGCAGCTTAGGCCCCACGGGCAATCAGCCCCAGCATTTT. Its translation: CASSLGPTGNQPQHF.

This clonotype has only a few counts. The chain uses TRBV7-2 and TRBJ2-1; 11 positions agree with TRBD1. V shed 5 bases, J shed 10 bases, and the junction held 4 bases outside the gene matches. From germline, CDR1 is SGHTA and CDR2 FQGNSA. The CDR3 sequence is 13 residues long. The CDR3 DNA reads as TGTGCCAGCAGCGGGGGGACAGGGGGGGAGCAGTTCTTC. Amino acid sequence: CASSGGTGGEQFF.

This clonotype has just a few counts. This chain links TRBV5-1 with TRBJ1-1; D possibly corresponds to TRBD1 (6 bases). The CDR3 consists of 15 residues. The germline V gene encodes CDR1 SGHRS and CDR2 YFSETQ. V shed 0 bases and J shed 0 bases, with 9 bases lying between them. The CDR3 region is CASSLERTVNTEAFF. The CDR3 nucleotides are TGCGCCAGCAGCTTGGAGCGGACAGTGAACACTGAAGCTTTCTTT.

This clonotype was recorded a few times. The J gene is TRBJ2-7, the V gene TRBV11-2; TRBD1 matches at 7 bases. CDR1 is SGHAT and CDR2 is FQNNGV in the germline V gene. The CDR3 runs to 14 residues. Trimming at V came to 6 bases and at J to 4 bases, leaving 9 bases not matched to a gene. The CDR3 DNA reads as TGTGCCAGCAGGAAGCCGGGACAGCAGTACGAGCAGTACTTC. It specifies CASRKPGQQYEQYF.

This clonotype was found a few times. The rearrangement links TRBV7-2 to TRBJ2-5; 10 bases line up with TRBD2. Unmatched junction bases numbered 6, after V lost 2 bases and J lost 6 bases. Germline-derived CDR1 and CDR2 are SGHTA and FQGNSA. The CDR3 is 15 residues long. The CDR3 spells CASSLPSGGAKTQYF. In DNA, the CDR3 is TGTGCCAGCAGCTTACCCAGCGGGGGGGCCAAGACCCAGTACTTC.

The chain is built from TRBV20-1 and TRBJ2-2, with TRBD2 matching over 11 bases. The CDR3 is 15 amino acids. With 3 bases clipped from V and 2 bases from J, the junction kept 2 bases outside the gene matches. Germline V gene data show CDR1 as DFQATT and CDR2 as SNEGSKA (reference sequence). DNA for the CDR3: TGCAGTGCTAGTGGGACTAGCGGCAACACCGGGGAGCTGTTTTTT. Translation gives CSASGTSGNTGELFF.

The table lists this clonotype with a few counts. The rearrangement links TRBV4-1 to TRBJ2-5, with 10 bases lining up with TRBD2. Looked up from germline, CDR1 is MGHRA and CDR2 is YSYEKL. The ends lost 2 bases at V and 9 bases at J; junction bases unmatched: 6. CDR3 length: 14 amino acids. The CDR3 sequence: CASSQWLAGEAQYF. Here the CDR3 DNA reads TGCGCCAGCAGCCAATGGCTAGCGGGGGAGGCCCAGTACTTC.

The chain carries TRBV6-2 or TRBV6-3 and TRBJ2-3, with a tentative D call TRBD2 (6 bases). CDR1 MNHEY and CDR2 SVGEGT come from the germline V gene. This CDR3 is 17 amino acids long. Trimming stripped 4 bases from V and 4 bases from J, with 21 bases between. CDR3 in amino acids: CASSSGDTSWIPDTQYF. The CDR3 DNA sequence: TGTGCCAGCAGTTCGGGGGATACTAGCTGGATCCCAGATACGCAGTATTTT.

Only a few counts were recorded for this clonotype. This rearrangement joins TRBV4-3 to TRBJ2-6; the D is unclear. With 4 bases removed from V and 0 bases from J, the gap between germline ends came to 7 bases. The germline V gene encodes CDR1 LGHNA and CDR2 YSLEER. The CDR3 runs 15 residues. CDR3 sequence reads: CASSPVDSGANVLTF. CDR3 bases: TGCGCCAGCAGCCCCGTAGACTCTGGGGCCAACGTCCTGACTTTC.

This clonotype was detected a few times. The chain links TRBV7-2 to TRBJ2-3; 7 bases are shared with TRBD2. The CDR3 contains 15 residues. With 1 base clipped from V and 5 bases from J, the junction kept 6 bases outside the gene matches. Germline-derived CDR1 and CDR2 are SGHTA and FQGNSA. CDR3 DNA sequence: TGTGCCAGCAGCTTAGAACCGGGGGGAGTAGATACGCAGTATTTT. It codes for CASSLEPGGVDTQYF.

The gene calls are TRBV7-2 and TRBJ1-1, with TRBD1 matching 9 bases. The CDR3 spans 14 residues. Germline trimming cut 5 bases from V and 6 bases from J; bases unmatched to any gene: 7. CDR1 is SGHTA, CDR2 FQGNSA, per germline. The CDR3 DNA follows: TGTGCCAGCAGCCCCGGGACAGGGCGGGCTGAAGCTTTCTTT. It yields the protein CASSPGTGRAEAFF.

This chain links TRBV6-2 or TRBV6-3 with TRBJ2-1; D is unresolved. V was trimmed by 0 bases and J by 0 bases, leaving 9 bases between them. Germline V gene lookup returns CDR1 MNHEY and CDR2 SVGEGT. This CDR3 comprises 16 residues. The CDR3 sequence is CASSYSVLSSYNEQFF. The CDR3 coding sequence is TGTGCCAGCAGTTACTCGGTCCTGAGCTCCTACAATGAGCAGTTCTTC.

The CDR3 region has the DNA TGTGCCAGCAGCTTATTCCTAGGCGAATCCTACGAGCAGTACTTC. Translated, it gives CASSLFLGESYEQYF. This chain uses TRBV11-2 with TRBJ2-7, with unresolved D. The germline V and J ends were trimmed by 2 bases and 1 base, with 12 bases remaining between them. This CDR3 is built from 15 residues. Germline-derived CDR1 and CDR2 are SGHAT and FQNNGV.

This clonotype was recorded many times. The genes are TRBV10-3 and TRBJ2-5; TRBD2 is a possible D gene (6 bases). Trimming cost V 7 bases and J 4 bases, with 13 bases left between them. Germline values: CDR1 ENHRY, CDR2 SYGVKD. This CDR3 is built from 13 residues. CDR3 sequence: CAINSGGGETQYF. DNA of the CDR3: TGTGCCATCAATAGTGGGGGAGGAGAGACCCAGTACTTC.

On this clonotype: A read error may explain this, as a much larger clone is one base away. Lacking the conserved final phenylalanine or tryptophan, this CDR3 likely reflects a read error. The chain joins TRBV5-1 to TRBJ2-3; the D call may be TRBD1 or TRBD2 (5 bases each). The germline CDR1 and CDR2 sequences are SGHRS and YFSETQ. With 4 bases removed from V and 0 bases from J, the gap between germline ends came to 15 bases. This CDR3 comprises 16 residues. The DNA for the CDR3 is TGCGCCAGCAGCGCCTGGGGACGGTCTAGCACAGATACGCAGTATGTT. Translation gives CASSAWGRSSTDTQYV.

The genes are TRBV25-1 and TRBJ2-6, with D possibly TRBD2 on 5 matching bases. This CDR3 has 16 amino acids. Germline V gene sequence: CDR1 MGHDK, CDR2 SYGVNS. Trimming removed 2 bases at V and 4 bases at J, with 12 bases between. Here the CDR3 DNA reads TGTGCCAGCAGTGAAGCGGGCCTCTCAGGGGCCAACGTCCTGACTTTC. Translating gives CASSEAGLSGANVLTF. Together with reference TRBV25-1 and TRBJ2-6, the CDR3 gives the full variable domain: EADIYQTPRYLVIGTGKKITLECSQTMGHDKMYWYQQDPGMELHLIHYSYGVNSTEKGDLSSESTVSRIRTEHFPLTLESARPSHTSQYLCASSEAGLSGANVLTFGAGSRLTVL.

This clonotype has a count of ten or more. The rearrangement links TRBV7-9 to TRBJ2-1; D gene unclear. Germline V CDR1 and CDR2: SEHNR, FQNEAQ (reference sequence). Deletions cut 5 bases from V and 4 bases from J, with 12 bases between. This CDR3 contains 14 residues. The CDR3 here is CASSRTESYNEQFF. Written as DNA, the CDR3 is TGTGCCAGCAGCAGGACGGAGTCATACAATGAGCAGTTCTTC.

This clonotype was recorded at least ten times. The CDR3 loop reads CASSLISDTQYF. The CDR3, as DNA: TGTGCCAGCAGCCTCATATCAGATACGCAGTATTTT. The chain recombines TRBV5-6 with TRBJ2-3; D unresolved. This CDR3 comprises 12 residues. CDR1 is SGHDT and CDR2 is YYEEEE in the germline V gene. V was shortened by 4 bases and J by 4 bases, with 7 bases between the two germline ends.

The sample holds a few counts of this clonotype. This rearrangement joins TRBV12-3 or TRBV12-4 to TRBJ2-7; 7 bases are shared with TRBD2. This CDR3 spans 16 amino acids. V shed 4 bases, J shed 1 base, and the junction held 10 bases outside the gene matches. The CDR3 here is CASSSPPSGGSYEQYF. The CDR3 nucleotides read TGTGCCAGCAGTTCGCCCCCTAGCGGTGGGTCCTACGAGCAGTACTTC.

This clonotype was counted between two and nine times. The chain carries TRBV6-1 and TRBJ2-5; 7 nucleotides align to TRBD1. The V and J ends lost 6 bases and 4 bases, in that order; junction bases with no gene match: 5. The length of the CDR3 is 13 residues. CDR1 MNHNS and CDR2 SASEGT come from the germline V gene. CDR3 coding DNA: TGTGCCAGCAGAGGGACAGTCCGAGAGACCCAGTACTTC. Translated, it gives CASRGTVRETQYF.